This TCR beta chain was identified in a study of shared clonotypes between healthy human individuals. Study-wide points: Read depth was anticipated to influence clonotype sharing among donors. Sampling was confined to blood; repertoires within tissues likely differ.

V was clipped by 5 bases and J by 11 bases, with 13 bases between them. The CDR3 is 13 amino acids. CDR1 is MGHDK, CDR2 SYGVNS, per germline. The run depth of the assay was deep. Unsorted PBMC DNA underwent sequencing on ten immunoSEQ deep assay plates. This table comes from immunoSEQ multiplex PCR, and its TCRdb copy is limited to in-frame clones, with some not included. The sample has about 480,000 clones; more than 65% are singletons. Note on this clone: The antigen is undetermined.

This sequence originates from a woman aged 40 to 50 in good health. Some clones in this sample may be carry-over from other donors' samples. The J gene is TRBJ1-6, the V gene TRBV25-1; unclear D gene. The sample was PBMCs. Here the CDR3 DNA reads TGTGCCAGCAGTAGGGCGGGCTCGGCACCCCTCCACTTT. Translation gives CASSRAGSAPLHF.